These 23 T cell receptor beta chains were sequenced from one sample in a study of vaccination and CD4 T cells after COVID-19. Treatment denoted: approximately 11-day PBMC culture with coronavirus spike peptide pools or control peptides (ViraFEST assay). The assay that was used to sequence DNA from cultured CD4+ T cells was the Oncomine TCR Beta short-read assay. MiXCR was run by TCRdb on the PCR reads, yielding one entry per CDR3 protein. Of about 20,000 distinct CDR3 sequences in the sample, around 50% were seen once. These receptors have no identified antigens. The source was CD4+ T cells from blood, cultured in vitro, collected before SARS-CoV-2 vaccination. The source is a human donor who had recovered from COVID-19.

V gene TRBV7-2 combines with J gene TRBJ1-3; D is perhaps TRBD1 (5 bases). Germline values: CDR1 SGHTA, CDR2 FQGNSA. V was clipped by 3 bases and J by 0 bases, with 12 bases between them. This CDR3 contains 16 residues. The CDR3 loop is CASSFLGDLSGNTIYF. The CDR3 nucleotides read TGTGCCAGCAGCTTTTTGGGGGACCTCTCTGGAAACACCATATATTTT.

The sample holds a few counts of this clonotype. This chain joins TRBV7-2 and TRBJ2-7; D is tentatively TRBD1 or TRBD2 (6 bases each). CDR1 and CDR2 (germline): SGHTA, FQGNSA. V dropped 4 bases and J dropped 0 bases, with 13 bases sitting between them. The CDR3 runs 15 residues. The DNA for the CDR3 is TGTGCCAGCAGCTCCCGAGGGGGGAGCTCCTACGAGCAGTACTTC. Its protein product is CASSSRGGSSYEQYF.

This clonotype was recorded a few times. The chain couples TRBV12-3 or TRBV12-4 to TRBJ1-1, with 12 bases lining up with TRBD1. The CDR3 is 15 residues long. V trimming: 5 bases; J trimming: 5 bases; junction bases outside the gene matches: 6. The CDR3 DNA is TGTGCCAGCAGTCCGAGGGACAGGGGGCGGACTGAAGCTTTCTTT. Translated, it gives CASSPRDRGRTEAFF.

The rearrangement uses TRBV11-2 and TRBJ1-1, with D possibly matching TRBD1 (5 bases). The V end lost 2 bases, the J end lost 1 base, and 5 bases lay between the germline ends. Germline CDR1 and CDR2: SGHAT and FQNNGV. This CDR3 is built from 13 residues. The CDR3 sequence is CASSLTGNTEAFF. CDR3 bases: TGTGCCAGCAGCTTAACAGGGAACACTGAAGCTTTCTTT. The full variable domain, its missing parts supplied by reference TRBV11-2 and TRBJ1-1, is EAGVAQSPRYKIIEKRQSVAFWCNPISGHATLYWYQQILGQGPKLLIQFQNNGVVDDSQLPKDRFSAERLKGVDSTLKIQPAKLEDSAVYLCASSLTGNTEAFFGQGTRLTVV.

This clonotype turned up a few times. This sequence joins TRBV6-1 and TRBJ2-7; 7 nucleotides line up with TRBD2. There are 13 residues in the CDR3. From germline, CDR1 is MNHNS and CDR2 SASEGT. V was pared by 5 bases and J by 0 bases, with 1 base of the junction left unmatched. As DNA, the CDR3 is TGTGCCAGCAGTCGGACTAGCTCCTACGAGCAGTACTTC. As protein: CASSRTSSYEQYF.

This clonotype has a single count. The genes are TRBV20-1 and TRBJ2-5; D is possibly TRBD1 (6 bases). CDR3 length: 14 residues. Germline V gene sequence: CDR1 DFQATT, CDR2 SNEGSKA (reference sequence). Trimming took off 5 bases at V and 7 bases at J, with 20 bases between the two ends. CDR3 protein: CSARTTGLKGTQYF. The CDR3 nucleotides are TGCAGTGCTCGAACGACAGGTCTAAAGGGGACCCAGTACTTC.

The V and J genes are TRBV2 and TRBJ2-7; 9 nucleotides match TRBD2. Germline CDR1 reads SNHLY; CDR2 reads FYNNEI. The CDR3 is 15 residues long. V lost 3 bases, J lost 3 bases, and 6 bases stayed unmatched. The CDR3 DNA follows: TGTGCCAGCAGTGACCATGGGACTAGCCGCTACGAGCAGTACTTC. Translated, it gives CASSDHGTSRYEQYF.

This clonotype has a handful of counts. The chain is built from TRBV20-1 and TRBJ2-1; D is unresolved. V dropped 3 bases and J dropped 2 bases, with 8 bases sitting between them. In germline, CDR1 is DFQATT, CDR2 SNEGSKA (reference sequence). CDR3 length: 13 residues. The CDR3 loop reads CSASGAPYNEQFF. The CDR3 DNA is TGCAGTGCTAGCGGAGCCCCCTACAATGAGCAGTTCTTC.

This clonotype was seen a handful of times. The chain links TRBV7-2 to TRBJ2-3; D is ambiguous. The CDR3 covers 12 residues. The V gene lost 3 bases and the J gene lost 4 bases, with 5 bases spanning the gap. Per germline, CDR1 SGHTA and CDR2 FQGNSA. The CDR3 DNA reads as TGTGCCAGCAGCTTTGTCGCAGATACGCAGTATTTT. Translation gives CASSFVADTQYF.

This rearrangement joins TRBV28 to TRBJ2-3, with 9 bases identical to TRBD2. The length of the CDR3 is 18 residues. Germline V gene data show CDR1 as MDHEN and CDR2 as SYDVKM. Trimming removed 4 bases from V and 2 bases from J; junction bases left unmatched: 13. The CDR3 DNA reads TGTGCCAGCAGTTCGAGGTGGTTATCTAGCGGGATCACAGATACGCAGTATTTT. It specifies CASSSRWLSSGITDTQYF.

CDR3 sequence (DNA): TGTGCCAGCAGTTTAGGTCACAAAAACTATGGCTACACCTTC. It yields the protein CASSLGHKNYGYTF. The rearrangement uses TRBV28 and TRBJ1-2; D uncertain. Germline V gives CDR1 MDHEN, CDR2 SYDVKM. The CDR3 sequence is 14 residues long. V lost 2 bases, J lost 2 bases, and 9 bases lay in between.

This clonotype has more than one count but fewer than ten. The CDR3 sequence: CASRQTGQGVRDTQYF. The CDR3 DNA sequence: TGTGCCAGCAGACAGACGGGACAGGGTGTCAGGGATACGCAGTATTTT. This chain joins TRBV6-1 and TRBJ2-3, with 9 bases lining up with TRBD1. The length of the CDR3 is 16 residues. With 6 bases clipped from V and 6 bases from J, the junction kept 13 bases outside the gene matches. The germline gives CDR1 MNHNS, CDR2 SASEGT.

In this sample, this clonotype turned up a few times. The chain links TRBV15 to TRBJ1-5; D is unclear. The V end was cut by 0 bases, the J end by 1 base, with 13 bases between. CDR1 is LNHNV and CDR2 is YYDKDF in the germline V gene (reference sequence). The CDR3 covers 17 residues. The chain's CDR3 is CATSRDRASLSNQPQHF. DNA of the CDR3: TGTGCCACCAGCAGAGATAGGGCCAGCCTGAGCAATCAGCCCCAGCATTTT.

This clonotype has more than one count but fewer than ten. This sequence joins TRBV27 and TRBJ1-1, with TRBD1 matching over 8 bases. Trimming cost V 1 base and J 4 bases; bases outside gene matches: 11. Germline V CDR1 and CDR2: MNHEY, SMNVEV (reference sequence). This CDR3 region has 17 residues. The CDR3 DNA is TGTGCCAGCAGTTTATTAGCGACAGGGGTGGGGGTCACTGAAGCTTTCTTT. As protein: CASSLLATGVGVTEAFF.

The chain joins TRBV6-5 to TRBJ2-5, with a tentative D call TRBD2 (6 bases). The V gene lost 3 bases and the J gene lost 4 bases, with 12 bases spanning the gap. Germline V gene sequence: CDR1 MNHEY, CDR2 SVGAGI. The CDR3 extends over 14 amino acids. CDR3 bases: TGTGCCAGCAGTTATTATGGAGCGGGAGAGACCCAGTACTTC. Translation: CASSYYGAGETQYF.

This clonotype has more than one count but fewer than ten. This chain joins TRBV6-1 and TRBJ1-5, with 8 bases that match TRBD1. The CDR3 consists of 16 residues. V lost 6 bases and J lost 7; bases outside the gene matches: 14. Per the germline V gene, CDR1 is MNHNS and CDR2 is SASEGT. The CDR3: CASSPRTGRQGQPQHF. The DNA of the CDR3 is TGTGCCAGCAGCCCCCGGACAGGGAGGCAGGGACAGCCCCAGCATTTT.

The CDR3 nucleotides read TGTGCCAGCAGTTTACTCGGCAGCATGAACACTGAAGCTTTCTTT. Translating gives CASSLLGSMNTEAFF. The rearrangement uses TRBV27 and TRBJ1-1, with D hard to call. Germline assignment: CDR1 MNHEY and CDR2 SMNVEV (reference sequence). This CDR3 is 15 amino acids long. With 2 bases removed from V and 0 bases from J, the gap between germline ends came to 10 bases.

The V call is TRBV20-1, the J call TRBJ2-7; possibly TRBD2 for D (6 bases). The CDR3 runs 14 residues. Between the trimmed V and J ends, which lost 3 bases and 6 bases, there was a span of 18 bases. Per germline, CDR1 DFQATT and CDR2 SNEGSKA (reference sequence). CDR3 DNA: TGCAGTGCTAGGCGGGACTCCCGCCCCTCCGAGCAGTACTTC. Encoded protein: CSARRDSRPSEQYF.

The chain carries TRBV27 and TRBJ1-1, with 8 bases that match TRBD1. The CDR3 spans 15 residues. Germline loops: CDR1 MNHEY, CDR2 SMNVEV (reference sequence). V trimming: 7 bases; J trimming: 5 bases; junction bases outside the gene matches: 12. Here the CDR3 DNA reads TGTGCCAGCATTCTACAGGGGGTCCGCGGGACTGAAGCTTTCTTT. Its protein is CASILQGVRGTEAFF.

This chain connects TRBV6-4 to TRBJ1-1; 8 nucleotides line up with TRBD1. The V gene's germline CDR1 is MRHNA and CDR2 SNTAGT. The CDR3 is 14 amino acids. J gave up 4 bases and V 4 bases, and 5 bases lay outside the gene matches. CDR3 in DNA: TGTGCCAGCAGTGTAACAGGGGGTGGCACTGAAGCTTTCTTT. Translating gives CASSVTGGGTEAFF.

The chain links TRBV7-9 to TRBJ2-5; D unclear. The CDR3 contains 15 residues. Trimming stripped 3 bases from V and 5 bases from J, with 16 bases between. CDR1 and CDR2 (germline): SEHNR, FQNEAQ (reference sequence). CDR3 nucleotide sequence: TGTGCCAGCAGCTTCATTGGGAAATACGCCGAGACCCAGTACTTC. This translates into CASSFIGKYAETQYF.

This clonotype was seen a single time. The gene calls are TRBV20-1 and TRBJ2-1; D ambiguous. CDR3 length: 12 residues. V was shortened by 6 bases and J by 0 bases, with 6 bases between the two germline ends. CDR1 DFQATT and CDR2 SNEGSKA come from the germline V gene (reference sequence). CDR3 coding DNA: TGCAGTGCGAGTAGCTCCTACAATGAGCAGTTCTTC. It yields the protein CSASSSYNEQFF.

This chain links TRBV6-5 with TRBJ2-5; unclear D gene. The V end was cut by 2 bases, the J end by 5 bases, with 12 bases between. The CDR3 totals 14 residues. Germline assignment: CDR1 MNHEY and CDR2 SVGAGI. The DNA of the CDR3 is TGTGCCAGCAGTTACGGGCAACTGTGGGAGACCCAGTACTTC. This translates into CASSYGQLWETQYF.